This is a list of T cell receptor beta chains from one sample in a study of cytomegalovirus exposure and HLA in healthy donors. Libraries were prepared by immunoSEQ multiplex PCR; TCRdb keeps only in-frame clonotypes and omits some of them. The profile shows about 200,000 clones, 70% to 85% of them singletons. The sequenced material came from PBMCs. The receptors were gathered from a male donor in good health and CMV-seronegative. Each CDR3 is given with its conserved first and last residue. The D gene is left open where the match is weak. Clone size is not always given. Where it is, it says once, few, many or a class for expanded clones.

CDR3aa: CSVEFGLAGLPGAPYEQYF; CDR3nt: TGCAGCGTTGAATTTGGGCTAGCGGGCCTCCCCGGAGCCCCCTACGAGCAGTACTTC; v_gene: TRBV29-1; j_gene: TRBJ2-7; d_gene: TRBD2; len: 19; abundance: once
CDR3aa: CASRTQGLGEKLFF; CDR3nt: TGTGCCAGCAGGACTCAGGGGCTAGGGGAAAAACTGTTTTTT; v_gene: TRBV2; j_gene: TRBJ1-4; d_gene: .; len: 14; abundance: .
CDR3aa: CASSSSGLSSYEQYF; CDR3nt: TGCGCCAGCAGCTCGTCAGGACTAAGCTCCTACGAGCAGTACTTC; v_gene: TRBV5-1; j_gene: TRBJ2-7; d_gene: .; len: 15; abundance: .
CDR3aa: CASSGTGVAEQFF; CDR3nt: TGTGCCAGCAGTGGGACAGGGGTGGCGGAGCAGTTCTTC; v_gene: TRBV28; j_gene: TRBJ2-1; d_gene: TRBD1; len: 13; abundance: .
CDR3aa: CASSREISTDTQYF; CDR3nt: TGCGCCAGCAGCCGGGAGATTAGCACAGATACGCAGTATTTT; v_gene: TRBV5-1; j_gene: TRBJ2-3; d_gene: .; len: 14; abundance: .
CDR3aa: CASSLLREPQETQYF; CDR3nt: TGTGCCAGCAGCTTATTACGGGAGCCTCAAGAGACCCAGTACTTC; v_gene: TRBV13; j_gene: TRBJ2-5; d_gene: .; len: 15; abundance: .
CDR3aa: CASSVDPERREQYF; CDR3nt: TGTGCCAGCAGCGTAGATCCGGAAAGGAGGGAGCAGTACTTC; v_gene: TRBV9; j_gene: TRBJ2-7; d_gene: .; len: 14; abundance: .
CDR3aa: CASSWTGYEQYF; CDR3nt: TGCGCCAGCAGCTGGACAGGCTACGAGCAGTACTTC; v_gene: TRBV5-1; j_gene: TRBJ2-7; d_gene: TRBD1; len: 12; abundance: .
CDR3aa: CATGDFKNIQYF; CDR3nt: TGTGCCACCGGGGACTTCAAAAACATTCAGTACTTC; v_gene: TRBV27; j_gene: TRBJ2-4; d_gene: .; len: 12; abundance: .
CDR3aa: CASSSPPGLAYEQFF; CDR3nt: TGCGCCAGCAGCAGCCCGCCCGGACTAGCCTATGAGCAGTTCTTC; v_gene: TRBV5-1; j_gene: TRBJ2-1; d_gene: TRBD2; len: 15; abundance: .
CDR3aa: CASSLTRGAAEQFF; CDR3nt: TGTGCCAGCAGCCTGACTCGGGGGGCGGCTGAGCAGTTCTTC; v_gene: TRBV27; j_gene: TRBJ2-1; d_gene: .; len: 14; abundance: .
CDR3aa: CATKTTGTAISYEQYF; CDR3nt: TGTGCCACCAAGACAACCGGGACAGCCATTTCGTACGAGCAGTACTTC; v_gene: TRBV11-2; j_gene: TRBJ2-7; d_gene: TRBD1; len: 16; abundance: .
CDR3aa: CASKASGRSTDTQYF; CDR3nt: TGCGCCAGCAAGGCTAGCGGGAGGAGCACAGATACGCAGTATTTT; v_gene: TRBV5-1; j_gene: TRBJ2-3; d_gene: TRBD2; len: 15; abundance: .
CDR3aa: CASRLRSGQGRHEQFF; CDR3nt: TGTGCCAGCAGGCTTCGCTCCGGGCAGGGAAGGCATGAGCAGTTCTTC; v_gene: TRBV2; j_gene: TRBJ2-1; d_gene: .; len: 16; abundance: .
CDR3aa: CSSSPGQTQYF; CDR3nt: TGTTCCAGCAGTCCAGGGCAAACCCAGTACTTC; v_gene: TRBV7-9; j_gene: TRBJ2-5; d_gene: .; len: 11; abundance: once
CDR3aa: CASSLGTGGGNEQFF; CDR3nt: TGTGCCAGCAGTTTAGGGACAGGGGGCGGGAATGAGCAGTTCTTC; v_gene: TRBV27; j_gene: TRBJ2-1; d_gene: TRBD1; len: 15; abundance: .
CDR3aa: CASSFGTGTTYEQYF; CDR3nt: TGTGCCAGCAGTTTTGGAACCGGGACAACCTACGAGCAGTACTTC; v_gene: TRBV5-6; j_gene: TRBJ2-7; d_gene: .; len: 15; abundance: .
CDR3aa: CASSPTDSPYNEQFF; CDR3nt: TGTGCCAGCAGCCCAACCGACAGTCCCTACAATGAGCAGTTCTTC; v_gene: TRBV7-6; j_gene: TRBJ2-1; d_gene: .; len: 15; abundance: .
CDR3aa: CSVGFGENYGYTF; CDR3nt: TGCAGCGTTGGTTTTGGGGAGAATTATGGCTACACCTTC; v_gene: TRBV29-1; j_gene: TRBJ1-2; d_gene: .; len: 13; abundance: .
CDR3aa: CASSLGRATVGEQYF; CDR3nt: TGCGCCAGCAGCTTGGGGCGGGCCACCGTGGGAGAGCAGTACTTC; v_gene: TRBV5-1; j_gene: TRBJ2-7; d_gene: .; len: 15; abundance: .
CDR3aa: CASSLGLGGGETQYF; CDR3nt: TGTGCCAGCAGTTTGGGGTTGGGGGGAGGAGAGACCCAGTACTTC; v_gene: TRBV6-5; j_gene: TRBJ2-5; d_gene: .; len: 15; abundance: .
CDR3aa: CASSPSRQSIYNEQFF; CDR3nt: TGTGCCAGCTCACCATCGAGGCAGTCGATTTACAATGAGCAGTTCTTC; v_gene: TRBV18; j_gene: TRBJ2-1; d_gene: .; len: 16; abundance: .
CDR3aa: CASSVTGASTDTQYF; CDR3nt: TGTGCCAGCAGCGTAACTGGAGCAAGCACAGATACGCAGTATTTT; v_gene: TRBV5-4; j_gene: TRBJ2-3; d_gene: .; len: 15; abundance: .
CDR3aa: CASSYQRAVTF; CDR3nt: TGTGCCAGCAGTTACCAGAGGGCGGTCACCTTC; v_gene: TRBV6-6; j_gene: TRBJ1-2; d_gene: .; len: 11; abundance: few
CDR3aa: CASSYRQETFF; CDR3nt: TGTGCCAGCAGCTACCGACAGGAGACTTTCTTT; v_gene: TRBV7-6; j_gene: TRBJ1-1; d_gene: .; len: 11; abundance: few
CDR3aa: CASGQGVETQYF; CDR3nt: TGTGCCAGTGGACAGGGTGTAGAGACCCAGTACTTC; v_gene: TRBV19; j_gene: TRBJ2-5; d_gene: TRBD1; len: 12; abundance: .
CDR3aa: CASWDSGPGNGYTF; CDR3nt: TGTGCCAGCTGGGACAGTGGGCCGGGTAATGGCTACACCTTC; v_gene: TRBV7-9; j_gene: TRBJ1-2; d_gene: TRBD1; len: 14; abundance: .
CDR3aa: CASSSRGAGRGYQETQYF; CDR3nt: TGTGCCAGCAGCTCGCGCGGGGCTGGGCGGGGGTACCAAGAGACCCAGTACTTC; v_gene: TRBV7-9; j_gene: TRBJ2-5; d_gene: TRBD2; len: 18; abundance: few
CDR3aa: CASSLGGVGTEAFF; CDR3nt: TGTGCCAGCAGCTTAGGGGGGGTTGGTACTGAAGCTTTCTTT; v_gene: TRBV11-3; j_gene: TRBJ1-1; d_gene: .; len: 14; abundance: .
CDR3aa: CASSSLAGAGETQYF; CDR3nt: TGCGCCAGCAGCTCCCTAGCGGGAGCCGGGGAGACCCAGTACTTC; v_gene: TRBV5-1; j_gene: TRBJ2-5; d_gene: TRBD2; len: 15; abundance: .
CDR3aa: CASSPQGTSSYEQFF; CDR3nt: TGTGCCAGCAGCCCCCAGGGGACTAGTTCGTATGAGCAGTTCTTC; v_gene: TRBV11-3; j_gene: TRBJ2-1; d_gene: TRBD2; len: 15; abundance: .
CDR3aa: CASSPRAGTGNTIYF; CDR3nt: TGTGCCAGCAGCCCGCGTGCCGGTACTGGAAACACCATATATTTT; v_gene: TRBV28; j_gene: TRBJ1-3; d_gene: .; len: 15; abundance: .
CDR3aa: CASSWGGFTDTQYF; CDR3nt: TGTGCCAGCAGCTGGGGGGGTTTCACAGATACGCAGTATTTT; v_gene: TRBV5-5; j_gene: TRBJ2-3; d_gene: TRBD2; len: 14; abundance: .
CDR3aa: CASSQDSRPGTGRFETQYF; CDR3nt: TGCGCCAGCAGCCAAGATTCGAGGCCCGGGACAGGTCGGTTCGAGACCCAGTACTTC; v_gene: TRBV4-1; j_gene: TRBJ2-5; d_gene: TRBD1; len: 19; abundance: .
CDR3aa: CASGMGGDTQYF; CDR3nt: TGTGCCAGCGGTATGGGGGGAGATACGCAGTATTTT; v_gene: TRBV5-4; j_gene: TRBJ2-3; d_gene: .; len: 12; abundance: .
CDR3aa: CASTGTSGYTGELFF; CDR3nt: TGTGCCAGTACCGGGACTAGCGGATACACCGGGGAGCTGTTTTTT; v_gene: TRBV19; j_gene: TRBJ2-2; d_gene: TRBD2; len: 15; abundance: .
CDR3aa: CASSLAGKWETQYF; CDR3nt: TGCGCCAGCAGCCTAGCGGGGAAGTGGGAGACCCAGTACTTC; v_gene: TRBV4-1; j_gene: TRBJ2-5; d_gene: TRBD2; len: 14; abundance: .
CDR3aa: CASSSDSRSRPRF; CDR3nt: TGTGCCAGCAGCTCCGATTCCCGTTCCAGGCCTCGGTTC; v_gene: TRBV11-3; j_gene: TRBJ2-7; d_gene: .; len: 13; abundance: .
CDR3aa: CASSLGHRDGGGAFF; CDR3nt: TGCGCCAGCAGCTTGGGACACCGAGATGGGGGGGGAGCTTTCTTT; v_gene: TRBV5-1; j_gene: TRBJ1-1; d_gene: .; len: 15; abundance: .
CDR3aa: CASSFTGGRWNTIYF; CDR3nt: TGTGCCAGCAGCTTTACAGGGGGCCGGTGGAACACCATATATTTT; v_gene: TRBV7-2; j_gene: TRBJ1-3; d_gene: TRBD1; len: 15; abundance: .